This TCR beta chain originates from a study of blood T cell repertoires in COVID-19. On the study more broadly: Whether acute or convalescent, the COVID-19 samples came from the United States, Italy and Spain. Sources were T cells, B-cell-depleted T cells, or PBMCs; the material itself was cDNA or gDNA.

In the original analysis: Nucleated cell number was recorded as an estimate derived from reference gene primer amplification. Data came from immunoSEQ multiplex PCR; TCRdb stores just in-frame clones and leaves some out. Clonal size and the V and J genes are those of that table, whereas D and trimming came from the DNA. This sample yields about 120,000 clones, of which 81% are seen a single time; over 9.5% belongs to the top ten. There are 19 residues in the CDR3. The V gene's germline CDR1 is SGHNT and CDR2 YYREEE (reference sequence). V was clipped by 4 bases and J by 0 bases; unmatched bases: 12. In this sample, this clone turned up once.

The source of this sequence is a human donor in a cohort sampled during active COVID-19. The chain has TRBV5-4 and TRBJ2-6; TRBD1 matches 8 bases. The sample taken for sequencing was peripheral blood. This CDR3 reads CASSGWTGRSGSGANVLTF. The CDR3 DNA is TGTGCCAGCAGCGGGTGGACAGGGCGCTCCGGCTCTGGGGCCAACGTCCTGACTTTC.